Listed below are T cell receptor beta chains from one sample, sequenced in a study of T cell responses to AZD1222 COVID-19 vaccine. TCRdb keeps only in-frame clones here, not all; method: immunoSEQ multiplex PCR. The sample holds approximately 130,000 clones, 80% to 90% seen once. Here the sequenced sample was peripheral blood, taken on day 0 of AZD1222 vaccination. These receptors came from an adult in good health. Both conserved end residues are part of each CDR3. A D gene is named only where the DNA matches it firmly. Only some rows state a clone size, as once, few, many or a class for expanded clones.

D gene: .
V gene: TRBV27
CDR3 length: 16
clone size: once
J gene: TRBJ2-7
CDR3 DNA: TGTGCCAGCAGCCCATCCCGCGTTGCAGGGAGCTACGAGCAGTACTTC
CDR3 protein: CASSPSRVAGSYEQYF

D gene: .
V gene: TRBV5-1
CDR3 length: 17
clone size: .
J gene: TRBJ1-4
CDR3 DNA: TGCGCCAGCAGCTTGGAGTTCGGGGGAGCAACTAATGAAAAACTGTTTTTT
CDR3 protein: CASSLEFGGATNEKLFF

D gene: .
V gene: TRBV7-8
CDR3 length: 14
clone size: once
J gene: TRBJ1-5
CDR3 DNA: TGTGCCAGCAGCCGACAAGGGAGCAATCAGCCCCAGCATTTT
CDR3 protein: CASSRQGSNQPQHF

D gene: .
V gene: TRBV6-2/TRBV6-3
CDR3 length: 15
clone size: .
J gene: TRBJ2-7
CDR3 DNA: TGTGCCAGCAGTTACTCTGGGAGACTAGACTACGAGCAGTACTTC
CDR3 protein: CASSYSGRLDYEQYF

D gene: .
V gene: TRBV4-3
CDR3 length: 16
clone size: .
J gene: TRBJ1-5
CDR3 DNA: TGCGCCAGCAGCCAAGACCGGCTGCCGGGGAATCAGCCCCAGCATTTT
CDR3 protein: CASSQDRLPGNQPQHF

D gene: .
V gene: TRBV19
CDR3 length: 14
clone size: .
J gene: TRBJ1-5
CDR3 DNA: TGTGCCAGTACCAGAGACTATAGCAATCAGCCCCAGCATTTT
CDR3 protein: CASTRDYSNQPQHF

D gene: .
V gene: TRBV20-1
CDR3 length: 15
clone size: few
J gene: TRBJ2-1
CDR3 DNA: TGCAGTGCTAGTGCCGCGGGGAGAGGATTCGATGAGCAGTTCTTC
CDR3 protein: CSASAAGRGFDEQFF

D gene: .
V gene: TRBV30
CDR3 length: 19
clone size: .
J gene: TRBJ1-5
CDR3 DNA: TGTGCCTGGAGTAATGAACGCGCGATGGGAACGTATAGCAATCAGCCCCAGCATTTT
CDR3 protein: CAWSNERAMGTYSNQPQHF

D gene: .
V gene: TRBV4-1
CDR3 length: 15
clone size: .
J gene: TRBJ1-2
CDR3 DNA: TGCGCCAGCAGCCAAGAAAGGGGATTTAACTATGGCTACACCTTC
CDR3 protein: CASSQERGFNYGYTF

D gene: TRBD1
V gene: TRBV24-1
CDR3 length: 15
clone size: once
J gene: TRBJ2-2
CDR3 DNA: TGTGCCACCGTACCGGGACAGGGGGAGATCGGGGAGCTGTTTTTT
CDR3 protein: CATVPGQGEIGELFF

D gene: .
V gene: TRBV19
CDR3 length: 14
clone size: .
J gene: TRBJ1-5
CDR3 DNA: TGTGCCAGTAGTATGCCCTTTAGCAATCAGCCCCAGCATTTT
CDR3 protein: CASSMPFSNQPQHF

D gene: .
V gene: TRBV7-2
CDR3 length: 17
clone size: .
J gene: TRBJ1-3
CDR3 DNA: TGTGCCAGCAGCTTAGACAGGCCGAACCTATCTGGAAACACCATATATTTT
CDR3 protein: CASSLDRPNLSGNTIYF

D gene: .
V gene: TRBV2
CDR3 length: 13
clone size: .
J gene: TRBJ1-1
CDR3 DNA: TGTGCCAGCAGTGCGCACCCCGGAACTGAAGCTTTCTTT
CDR3 protein: CASSAHPGTEAFF

D gene: .
V gene: TRBV11-2
CDR3 length: 14
clone size: .
J gene: TRBJ2-5
CDR3 DNA: TGTGCCAGCAGCTCAGGGGGGGGGTACGAGACCCAGTACTTC
CDR3 protein: CASSSGGGYETQYF

D gene: .
V gene: TRBV7-3
CDR3 length: 14
clone size: few
J gene: TRBJ2-3
CDR3 DNA: TGTGCCAGCAGCTTAAATCTCGGCATCGATACGCAGTATTTT
CDR3 protein: CASSLNLGIDTQYF

D gene: TRBD1
V gene: TRBV7-2
CDR3 length: 16
clone size: once
J gene: TRBJ1-2
CDR3 DNA: TGTGCCAGCAGCCCTCAGGCAGGGGGACAAAACTATGGCTACACCTTC
CDR3 protein: CASSPQAGGQNYGYTF

D gene: TRBD1
V gene: TRBV7-8
CDR3 length: 14
clone size: .
J gene: TRBJ2-4
CDR3 DNA: TGTGCCAGCAGCTCCGGGACAGGGATGTACATTCAGTACTTC
CDR3 protein: CASSSGTGMYIQYF

D gene: .
V gene: TRBV4-3
CDR3 length: 17
clone size: .
J gene: TRBJ2-3
CDR3 DNA: TGCGCCAGCAGCCAAGAAGGACGAGGGCTACCCACAGATACGCAGTATTTT
CDR3 protein: CASSQEGRGLPTDTQYF

D gene: TRBD2
V gene: TRBV3-1/TRBV3-2
CDR3 length: 16
clone size: once
J gene: TRBJ2-2
CDR3 DNA: TGTGCCAGCAGCCAAAGGCTAGCGGGAGGGCCCGGGGAGCTGTTTTTT
CDR3 protein: CASSQRLAGGPGELFF

D gene: TRBD1
V gene: TRBV7-3
CDR3 length: 14
clone size: .
J gene: TRBJ2-2
CDR3 DNA: TGTGCCAGCCGACAGGGGGCGCGGACCGGGGAGCTGTTTTTT
CDR3 protein: CASRQGARTGELFF

D gene: .
V gene: TRBV19
CDR3 length: 13
clone size: .
J gene: TRBJ2-7
CDR3 DNA: TGTGCCAGTAGATCCGGGCCTCTAAGCAAGCAGTACTTC
CDR3 protein: CASRSGPLSKQYF

D gene: TRBD1
V gene: TRBV5-4
CDR3 length: 14
clone size: .
J gene: TRBJ1-2
CDR3 DNA: TGTGCCAGCAGCGGGGGAGGGGGCCCCTATGGCTACACCTTC
CDR3 protein: CASSGGGGPYGYTF

D gene: .
V gene: TRBV6-5
CDR3 length: 15
clone size: .
J gene: TRBJ2-7
CDR3 DNA: TGTGCCAGCAGTTACTCAGGGGGACCCTCCTACGAGCAGTACTTC
CDR3 protein: CASSYSGGPSYEQYF

D gene: .
V gene: TRBV5-5
CDR3 length: 14
clone size: .
J gene: TRBJ1-2
CDR3 DNA: TGTGCCAGCAGCCCGGACAGTGGGGGCTATGGCTACACCTTC
CDR3 protein: CASSPDSGGYGYTF

D gene: .
V gene: TRBV6-5
CDR3 length: 15
clone size: .
J gene: TRBJ1-1
CDR3 DNA: TGTGCCAGCAGTTCAGTCTCAGGGGCAGTGACTGAAGCTTTCTTT
CDR3 protein: CASSSVSGAVTEAFF

D gene: .
V gene: TRBV24-1
CDR3 length: 14
clone size: .
J gene: TRBJ2-1
CDR3 DNA: TGTGCCACCAGTGATTTAAGGGGCAGGGATGAGCAGTTCTTC
CDR3 protein: CATSDLRGRDEQFF

D gene: .
V gene: TRBV19
CDR3 length: 16
clone size: .
J gene: TRBJ2-3
CDR3 DNA: TGTGCCAGTAGTATATCCGCCACCAGAGGGGCAGATACGCAGTATTTT
CDR3 protein: CASSISATRGADTQYF

D gene: TRBD1
V gene: TRBV5-3
CDR3 length: 15
clone size: .
J gene: TRBJ2-4
CDR3 DNA: TGTGCCAGAAGCTCAAGGGGACAGTTAAAAAACATTCAGTACTTC
CDR3 protein: CARSSRGQLKNIQYF

D gene: TRBD1
V gene: TRBV15
CDR3 length: 12
clone size: .
J gene: TRBJ1-2
CDR3 DNA: TGTGCCACCAGCCGCAGGGGGGAAGGCTACACCTTC
CDR3 protein: CATSRRGEGYTF

D gene: .
V gene: TRBV5-5
CDR3 length: 15
clone size: .
J gene: TRBJ2-7
CDR3 DNA: TGTGCCAGCAGCTTTCAGGCGGGACAACTATACGAGCAGTACTTC
CDR3 protein: CASSFQAGQLYEQYF

D gene: TRBD1
V gene: TRBV11-3
CDR3 length: 13
clone size: .
J gene: TRBJ1-2
CDR3 DNA: TGTGCCAGCAGCCCTCGACAGGGAGTCGGCTACACCTTC
CDR3 protein: CASSPRQGVGYTF

D gene: .
V gene: TRBV7-2
CDR3 length: 16
clone size: .
J gene: TRBJ2-4
CDR3 DNA: TGTGCCAGCAGCTTTTCCGGGCTTAGTTCCAAAAACATTCAGTACTTC
CDR3 protein: CASSFSGLSSKNIQYF

D gene: .
V gene: TRBV30
CDR3 length: 13
clone size: .
J gene: TRBJ1-6
CDR3 DNA: TGTGCCTGGAGTGCTCAGGTGGATTCACCCCTCCACTTT
CDR3 protein: CAWSAQVDSPLHF

D gene: .
V gene: TRBV12-3/TRBV12-4
CDR3 length: 13
clone size: .
J gene: TRBJ2-5
CDR3 DNA: TGTGCCAGCAGTTTTTCAGCGCCAGAGACCCAGTACTTC
CDR3 protein: CASSFSAPETQYF

D gene: .
V gene: TRBV5-6
CDR3 length: 12
clone size: .
J gene: TRBJ1-1
CDR3 DNA: TGTGCCAGCAGCTTGTACTCTTGGGAAGCTTTCTTT
CDR3 protein: CASSLYSWEAFF

D gene: .
V gene: TRBV3-1/TRBV3-2
CDR3 length: 17
clone size: .
J gene: TRBJ1-4
CDR3 DNA: TGTGCCAGCAGCCAAGAAATTACGGGGGCTTGGGGTGTGAAACTGTTTTTT
CDR3 protein: CASSQEITGAWGVKLFF

D gene: TRBD1
V gene: TRBV5-1
CDR3 length: 15
clone size: .
J gene: TRBJ1-5
CDR3 DNA: TGCGCCAGCAGCTTGGGACAGGGAGGCAATCAGCCCCAGCATTTT
CDR3 protein: CASSLGQGGNQPQHF

D gene: TRBD1
V gene: TRBV24-1
CDR3 length: 16
clone size: once
J gene: TRBJ2-3
CDR3 DNA: TGTGCCACCAGCGGGCGGGTGGAACAGGGGGCGCATACGCAGTATTTT
CDR3 protein: CATSGRVEQGAHTQYF

D gene: .
V gene: TRBV19
CDR3 length: 14
clone size: medium-sized
J gene: TRBJ1-5
CDR3 DNA: TGTGCCAGTAGTAGTCAAGGAGGGTATCAGCCCCAGCATTTT
CDR3 protein: CASSSQGGYQPQHF